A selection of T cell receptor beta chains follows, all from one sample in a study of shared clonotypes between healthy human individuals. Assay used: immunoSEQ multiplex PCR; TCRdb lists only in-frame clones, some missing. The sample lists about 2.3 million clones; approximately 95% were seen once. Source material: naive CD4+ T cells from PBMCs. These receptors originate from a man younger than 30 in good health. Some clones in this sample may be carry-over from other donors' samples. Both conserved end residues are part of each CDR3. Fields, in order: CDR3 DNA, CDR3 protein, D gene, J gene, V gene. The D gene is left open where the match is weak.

cdr3_nt: TGCGCCAGCAGCCTGGACAGCCGGAACACTGAAGCTTTCTTT
cdr3_aa: CASSLDSRNTEAFF
d_call: NA
j_call: TRBJ1-1
v_call: TRBV5-1

cdr3_nt: TGTGCCAGCAGTTACCCTCACAGGGGTGAGACCCAGTACTTC
cdr3_aa: CASSYPHRGETQYF
d_call: TRBD1
j_call: TRBJ2-5
v_call: TRBV6-5

cdr3_nt: TGCAGCGTGACCCAAGAGACCCAGTACTTC
cdr3_aa: CSVTQETQYF
d_call: NA
j_call: TRBJ2-5
v_call: TRBV29-1

cdr3_nt: NA
cdr3_aa: CASSLWVGPGALF
d_call: NA
j_call: TRBJ2-7
v_call: TRBV28

cdr3_nt: TGTGCCAGCAGCGACGGACAGGGAAAGGCTGGAAACACCATATATTTT
cdr3_aa: CASSDGQGKAGNTIYF
d_call: TRBD1
j_call: TRBJ1-3
v_call: TRBV9

cdr3_nt: TGTGCCGGAGGGAACTCCTACGAGCAGTACTTC
cdr3_aa: CAGGNSYEQYF
d_call: NA
j_call: TRBJ2-7
v_call: TRBV18

cdr3_nt: TGTGCCAGCAGCCAATTATCAGGACTCAATCAGCCCCAGCATTTT
cdr3_aa: CASSQLSGLNQPQHF
d_call: NA
j_call: TRBJ1-5
v_call: TRBV16

cdr3_nt: TGTGCCAGCAGCCTAAGGGGTGACTACGAGCAGTACTTC
cdr3_aa: CASSLRGDYEQYF
d_call: NA
j_call: TRBJ2-7
v_call: TRBV7-2

cdr3_nt: TGTGCCAGCAGCTTACGACAGGGGCGGTGGGATGAAAAACTGTTTTTT
cdr3_aa: CASSLRQGRWDEKLFF
d_call: TRBD1
j_call: TRBJ1-4
v_call: TRBV7-6

cdr3_nt: TGTGCCAGCAGCGTACAGGGGTGGGCCGCCACAGATACGCAGTATTTT
cdr3_aa: CASSVQGWAATDTQYF
d_call: NA
j_call: TRBJ2-3
v_call: TRBV9

cdr3_nt: TGTGCCATCAGTGACCCGACAGGGGGCGTTGGGGGGTTCCAAGAGACCCAGTACTTC
cdr3_aa: CAISDPTGGVGGFQETQYF
d_call: TRBD1
j_call: TRBJ2-5
v_call: TRBV10-3

cdr3_nt: TGTGCCAGCAGTTTCCACCCGGTAGGGAAGACTGAAGCTTTCTTT
cdr3_aa: CASSFHPVGKTEAFF
d_call: NA
j_call: TRBJ1-1
v_call: TRBV27

cdr3_nt: TGTGCCAGCAGTAAACTGGGGACATGGATCGAGCAGTACTTC
cdr3_aa: CASSKLGTWIEQYF
d_call: NA
j_call: TRBJ2-7
v_call: TRBV5-4

cdr3_nt: TGTGCCATCAGTGTGGACTCTGGCGGATGGGGTGATACGCAGTATTTT
cdr3_aa: CAISVDSGGWGDTQYF
d_call: NA
j_call: TRBJ2-3
v_call: TRBV10-3

cdr3_nt: TGTGCCAGCGGGACATCCTATATGAACACTGAAGCTTTCTTT
cdr3_aa: CASGTSYMNTEAFF
d_call: NA
j_call: TRBJ1-1
v_call: TRBV25-1

cdr3_nt: TGTGCCAGCAGGCCCCCAGCCGGAGGAGTAAGTTTCCACTTT
cdr3_aa: CASRPPAGGVSFHF
d_call: NA
j_call: TRBJ1-6
v_call: TRBV28

cdr3_nt: TGTGCCAGCAGTTCAACCCCCCTGGTGAGGTCGTGGGCCGACACTGAAGCTTTCTTT
cdr3_aa: CASSSTPLVRSWADTEAFF
d_call: NA
j_call: TRBJ1-1
v_call: TRBV27

cdr3_nt: TGTGCCAGCAGTGGGACTAGCGGGAGGGTGAATGAGCAGTTCTTC
cdr3_aa: CASSGTSGRVNEQFF
d_call: TRBD2
j_call: TRBJ2-1
v_call: TRBV2

cdr3_nt: TGTGCCAGCAGCTTACAGAGACAGATGAACACTGAAGCTTTCTTT
cdr3_aa: CASSLQRQMNTEAFF
d_call: NA
j_call: TRBJ1-1
v_call: TRBV11-2

cdr3_nt: TGTGCCAGCAGCAACGGACTAGCCTACAATGAGCAGTTCTTC
cdr3_aa: CASSNGLAYNEQFF
d_call: TRBD2
j_call: TRBJ2-1
v_call: TRBV11-3

cdr3_nt: TGTGCCAGCAGCTGGGCCGGGACAAGGAACACCGGGGAGCTGTTTTTT
cdr3_aa: CASSWAGTRNTGELFF
d_call: NA
j_call: TRBJ2-2
v_call: TRBV5-5

cdr3_nt: TGCGCCAGCAGCAAAGAAGGACAGGGACGGAACACTGAAGCTTTCTTT
cdr3_aa: CASSKEGQGRNTEAFF
d_call: TRBD1
j_call: TRBJ1-1
v_call: TRBV5-1

cdr3_nt: TGTGCCAGCAGTGATTCCCGGGGGGCGCATTTTACTTCTGAAGCTTTCTTT
cdr3_aa: CASSDSRGAHFTSEAFF
d_call: NA
j_call: TRBJ1-1
v_call: TRBV6-1